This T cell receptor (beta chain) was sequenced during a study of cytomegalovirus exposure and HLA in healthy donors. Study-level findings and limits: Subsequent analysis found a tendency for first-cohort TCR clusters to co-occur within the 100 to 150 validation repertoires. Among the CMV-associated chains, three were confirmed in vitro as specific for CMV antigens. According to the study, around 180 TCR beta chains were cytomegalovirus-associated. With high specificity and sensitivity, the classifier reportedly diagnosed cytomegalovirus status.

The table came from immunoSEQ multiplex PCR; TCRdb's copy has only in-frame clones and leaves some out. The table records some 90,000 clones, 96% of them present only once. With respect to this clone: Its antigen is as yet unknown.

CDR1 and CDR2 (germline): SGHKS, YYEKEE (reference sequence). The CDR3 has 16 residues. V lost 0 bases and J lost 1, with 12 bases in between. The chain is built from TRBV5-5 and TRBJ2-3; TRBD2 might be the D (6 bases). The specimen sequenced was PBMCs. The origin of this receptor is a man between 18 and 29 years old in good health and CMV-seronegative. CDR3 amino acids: CASSLDYPSGTDTQYF. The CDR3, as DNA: TGTGCCAGCAGCTTGGATTACCCTAGCGGCACAGATACGCAGTATTTT.